This T cell receptor (beta chain) is from a study of blood T cell repertoires in COVID-19. About the study: There were acute and convalescent COVID-19 samples, and they came from the United States, Italy and Spain.

CDR1 SNHLY and CDR2 FYNNEI come from the germline V gene. Trimming removed 4 bases from V and 9 bases from J, with 10 bases in between. This CDR3 spans 12 amino acids. This clone was detected once. Sequencing used immunoSEQ multiplex PCR; TCRdb keeps in-frame clones, though not all of them. The data contain around 700,000 clones, more than 80% of them singletons. Material: peripheral blood. The chain links TRBV2 to TRBJ2-1; possible D gene TRBD2, 6 bases. This sequence was found in a woman aged 18-29 years with acute or convalescent COVID-19. CDR3 sequence (DNA): TGTGCCAGCAGTGCGCGGACTATTGAGCAGTTCTTC. Its translation is CASSARTIEQFF.